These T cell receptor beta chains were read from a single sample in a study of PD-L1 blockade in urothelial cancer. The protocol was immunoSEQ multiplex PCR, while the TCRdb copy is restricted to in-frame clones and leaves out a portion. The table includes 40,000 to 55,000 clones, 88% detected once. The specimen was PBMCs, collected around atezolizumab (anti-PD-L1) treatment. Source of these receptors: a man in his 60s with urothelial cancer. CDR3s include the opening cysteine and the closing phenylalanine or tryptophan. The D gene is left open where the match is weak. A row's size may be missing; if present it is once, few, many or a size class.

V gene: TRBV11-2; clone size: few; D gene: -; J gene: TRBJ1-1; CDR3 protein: CASSLSDSYNTEAFF; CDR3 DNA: TGTGCCAGCAGCCTCAGCGACAGTTATAACACTGAAGCTTTCTTT
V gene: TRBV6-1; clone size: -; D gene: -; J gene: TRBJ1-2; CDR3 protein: CASSLQWREDGYTF; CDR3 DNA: TGTGCCAGCAGCCTACAATGGCGGGAGGATGGCTACACCTTC
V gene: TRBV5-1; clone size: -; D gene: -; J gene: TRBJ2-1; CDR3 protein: CASSSGQTIYNEQFF; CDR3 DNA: TGCGCCAGCAGCTCGGGACAAACCATCTACAATGAGCAGTTCTTC
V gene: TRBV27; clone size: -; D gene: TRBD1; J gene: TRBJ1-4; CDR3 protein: CASSPLRQGAREKLFF; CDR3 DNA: TGTGCCAGCAGTCCATTAAGACAGGGGGCACGGGAAAAACTGTTTTTT
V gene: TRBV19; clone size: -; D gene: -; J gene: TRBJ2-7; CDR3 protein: CASSLAGPSSYEQYF; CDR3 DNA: TGTGCCAGTAGTCTCGCGGGACCCAGCTCCTACGAGCAGTACTTC
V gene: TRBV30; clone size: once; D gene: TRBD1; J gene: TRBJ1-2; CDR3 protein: CAWSQTGRGYGYTF; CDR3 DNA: TGTGCCTGGAGCCAGACAGGGCGGGGCTATGGCTACACCTTC
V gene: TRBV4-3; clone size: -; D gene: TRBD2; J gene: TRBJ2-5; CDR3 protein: CASSQDSAGGSETQYF; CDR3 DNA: TGCGCCAGCAGCCAAGATTCGGCGGGAGGGAGCGAGACCCAGTACTTC
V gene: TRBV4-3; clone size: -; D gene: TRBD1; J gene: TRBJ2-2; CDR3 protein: CASSQDRVLTGELFF; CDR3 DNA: TGCGCCAGCAGCCAGGACAGGGTGTTAACCGGGGAGCTGTTTTTT
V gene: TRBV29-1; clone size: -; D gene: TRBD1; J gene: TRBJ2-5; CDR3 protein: CSVGKTGGQETQYF; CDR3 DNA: TGCAGCGTTGGAAAAACAGGGGGTCAAGAGACCCAGTACTTC
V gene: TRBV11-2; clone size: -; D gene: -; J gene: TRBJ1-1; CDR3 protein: CASRSTANTEAFF; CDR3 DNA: TGTGCCAGCCGATCTACAGCGAACACTGAAGCTTTCTTT
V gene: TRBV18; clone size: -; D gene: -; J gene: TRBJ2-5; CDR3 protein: CASSQGFETQYF; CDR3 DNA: TGTGCCAGCTCACAGGGGTTTGAGACCCAGTACTTC
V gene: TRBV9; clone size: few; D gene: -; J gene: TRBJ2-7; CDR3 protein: CASSVGTGLDYEQYF; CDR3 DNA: TGTGCCAGCAGCGTCGGAACTGGACTCGATTACGAGCAGTACTTC
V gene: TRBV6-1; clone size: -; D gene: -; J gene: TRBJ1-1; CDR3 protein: CASSLQDVNTEAFF; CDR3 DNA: TGTGCCAGCAGCCTACAGGATGTGAACACTGAAGCTTTCTTT
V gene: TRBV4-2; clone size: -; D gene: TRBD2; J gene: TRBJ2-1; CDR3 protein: CASSQALSSGGGDEQFF; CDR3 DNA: TGTGCCAGCAGCCAAGCGTTGAGTAGCGGGGGTGGCGATGAGCAGTTCTTC
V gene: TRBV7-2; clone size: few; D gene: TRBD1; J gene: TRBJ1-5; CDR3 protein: CASSFDREPQHF; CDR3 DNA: TGTGCCAGCAGCTTCGACAGGGAGCCCCAGCATTTT
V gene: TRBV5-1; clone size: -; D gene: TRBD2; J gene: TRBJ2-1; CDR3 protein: CASSSTGTSVNEQFF; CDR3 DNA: TGCGCCAGCAGCTCGACCGGGACTAGCGTCAATGAGCAGTTCTTC
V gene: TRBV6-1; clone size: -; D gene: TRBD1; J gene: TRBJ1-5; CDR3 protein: CASSPQTGITQPQHF; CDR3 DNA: TGTGCCAGCAGTCCCCAGACAGGGATCACCCAGCCCCAGCATTTT
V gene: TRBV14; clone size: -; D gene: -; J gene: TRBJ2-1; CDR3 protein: CASSPRTGRANEQFF; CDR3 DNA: TGTGCCAGCAGCCCACGGACTGGTAGGGCCAATGAGCAGTTCTTC
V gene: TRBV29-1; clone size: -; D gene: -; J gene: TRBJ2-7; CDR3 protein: CSVHPQWEQYF; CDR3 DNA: TGCAGCGTTCACCCCCAGTGGGAGCAGTACTTC
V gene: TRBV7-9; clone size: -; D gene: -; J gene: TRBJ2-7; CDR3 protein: CASSLTGSHHEQYF; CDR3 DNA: TGTGCCAGCAGCTTAACCGGGAGCCACCACGAGCAGTACTTC
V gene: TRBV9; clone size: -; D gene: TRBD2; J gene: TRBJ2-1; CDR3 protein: CASSHKRDNYNEQFF; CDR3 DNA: TGTGCCAGCAGCCACAAGCGGGATAACTACAATGAGCAGTTCTTC
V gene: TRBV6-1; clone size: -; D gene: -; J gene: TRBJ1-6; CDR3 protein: CASSPPGRGNSPLHF; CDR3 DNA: TGTGCCAGCAGTCCTCCAGGGAGGGGTAATTCACCCCTCCACTTT
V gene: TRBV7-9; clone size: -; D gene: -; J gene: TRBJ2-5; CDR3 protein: CASSLGTAGIETQYF; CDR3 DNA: TGTGCCAGCAGCTTAGGAACGGCGGGAATAGAGACCCAGTACTTC
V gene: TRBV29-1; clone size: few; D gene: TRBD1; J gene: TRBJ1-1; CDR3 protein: CSGVQGSSFF; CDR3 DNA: TGCAGCGGTGTACAGGGGTCGTCTTTCTTT
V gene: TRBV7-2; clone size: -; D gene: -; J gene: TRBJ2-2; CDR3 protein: CASSSPSRGTGELFF; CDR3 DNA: TGTGCCAGCAGCTCCCCTAGCAGGGGAACCGGGGAGCTGTTTTTT
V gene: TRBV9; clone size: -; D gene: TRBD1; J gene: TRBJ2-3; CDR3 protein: CASKRGGSSDTQYF; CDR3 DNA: TGTGCCAGCAAGAGAGGGGGCTCGTCAGATACGCAGTATTTT
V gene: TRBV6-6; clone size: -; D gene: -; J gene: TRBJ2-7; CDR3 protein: CASSYSQRTAEQYF; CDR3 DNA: TGTGCCAGCAGTTACTCCCAGAGGACAGCCGAGCAGTACTTC
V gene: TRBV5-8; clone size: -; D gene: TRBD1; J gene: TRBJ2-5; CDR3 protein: CASSPRDREYF; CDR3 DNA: TGTGCCAGCAGCCCCCGGGACAGGGAGTACTTC
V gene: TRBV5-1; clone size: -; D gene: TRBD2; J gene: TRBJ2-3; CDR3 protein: CASSFLVAGGLLSNTQYF; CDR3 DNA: TGCGCCAGCAGCTTTCTGGTAGCGGGGGGGTTGTTGTCGAATACGCAGTATTTT
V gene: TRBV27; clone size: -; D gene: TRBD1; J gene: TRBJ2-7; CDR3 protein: CASSLTGVGFRYEQYF; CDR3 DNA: TGTGCCAGCAGTCTCACAGGGGTCGGGTTTCGCTACGAGCAGTACTTC
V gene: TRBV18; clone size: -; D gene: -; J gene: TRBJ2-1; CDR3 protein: CASSPATGVPGQFF; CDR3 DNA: TGTGCCAGCTCACCAGCAACGGGGGTCCCCGGGCAGTTCTTC